The following is a TCR beta chain sequence with its context. Its target is unknown. This entry belongs to a study of cytomegalovirus exposure and HLA in healthy donors. Trimming shortened V by 1 base and J by 7 bases, and 4 bases separated the two germline ends. The CDR3 totals 12 residues. Germline lookup yields CDR1 LNHNV and CDR2 YYDKDF (reference sequence). The PCR had 60 Vbeta and 13 Jbeta primers. Produced via immunoSEQ multiplex PCR; TCRdb's table is partial and in-frame only. The sample carries approximately 130,000 clones, about 81% recorded once. Broader study findings: One cluster of highly shared sequence variants probably arose as a sequencing artifact. Generally TCR sequences proved uncommon, though certain public TCRs appeared in numerous donors. Fewer N-insertions (relative to the roughly 720-donor mean) were reportedly seen in an Asian-associated ancestry cluster in a later analysis.

The chain has TRBV15 and TRBJ2-2; D unresolved. The receptor was isolated from a woman aged 45-60 years in good health and CMV-seropositive. Sequencing was done on a sample of PBMCs. The CDR3 nucleotides are TGTGCCACCAGCAGAGGGCACGGGGAGCTGTTTTTT. Translating it yields CATSRGHGELFF.